The source of this TCR beta chain is a study of cytomegalovirus exposure and HLA in healthy donors. Use of 60 Vbeta and 13 Jbeta primers characterized the PCR. This table comes from immunoSEQ multiplex PCR, and its TCRdb copy is limited to in-frame clones, with some not included. This sample has about 100,000 clones, with 60% to 80% found just once. The germline CDR1 and CDR2 sequences are MGHRA and YSYEKL. This CDR3 is 17 amino acids long. J lost 11 bases, V lost 3 bases, and 20 bases had no gene match. A single count supports this clone. The clonotype comes from a woman aged 55-75 years in good health and CMV-seropositive. Specimen: PBMCs. This chain connects TRBV4-1 to TRBJ1-1; 8 bases line up with TRBD1. The CDR3 region is CASSQGESIGQGPGAFF. The CDR3 bases are TGCGCCAGCAGCCAGGGAGAGTCGATTGGACAGGGTCCTGGGGCTTTCTTT.